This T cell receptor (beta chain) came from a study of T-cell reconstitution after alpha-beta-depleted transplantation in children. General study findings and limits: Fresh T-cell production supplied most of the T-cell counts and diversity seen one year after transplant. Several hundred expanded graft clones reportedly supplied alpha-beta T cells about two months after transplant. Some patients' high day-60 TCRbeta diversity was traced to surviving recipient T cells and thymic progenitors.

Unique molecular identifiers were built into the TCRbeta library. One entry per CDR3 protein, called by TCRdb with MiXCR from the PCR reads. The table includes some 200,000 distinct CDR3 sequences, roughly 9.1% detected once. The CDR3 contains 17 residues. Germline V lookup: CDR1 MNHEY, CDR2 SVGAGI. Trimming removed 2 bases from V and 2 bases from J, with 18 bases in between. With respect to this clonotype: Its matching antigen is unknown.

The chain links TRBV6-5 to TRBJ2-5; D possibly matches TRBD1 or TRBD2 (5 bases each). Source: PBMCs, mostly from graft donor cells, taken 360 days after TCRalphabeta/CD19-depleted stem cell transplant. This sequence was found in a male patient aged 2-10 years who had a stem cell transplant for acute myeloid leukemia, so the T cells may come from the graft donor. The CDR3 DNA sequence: TGTGCCAGCAGTTACCGGGGACCGGGCCAATTACAAGAGACCCAGTACTTC. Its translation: CASSYRGPGQLQETQYF.